This TCR beta chain derives from a study of shared clonotypes between healthy human individuals. General study results and limits: Blood was the only sampled material, and tissue repertoires likely differ. Represented genetic and exposure-history diversity was restricted by having few donors. Non-shared clonotypes had lower generation probabilities than those shared by all four donors. Large sequencing depth failed to make sorted-subset sequencing complete, rarefaction showed.

CDR3 length: 15 residues. V lost 2 bases and J lost 2; bases outside the gene matches: 2. CDR1 is SGDLS, CDR2 YYNGEE, per germline. On this clone itself: Antigen unknown. Different DNA sequences within this sample yield the same CDR3.

The protocol was immunoSEQ multiplex PCR, while the TCRdb copy is restricted to in-frame clones and leaves out a portion. Of millions of clones listed, approximately 90% are singletons. The V gene is TRBV9, the J gene TRBJ2-1; 9 nucleotides align to TRBD2. This receptor was obtained from a man younger than 35 in good health. Sequenced: naive CD4+ T cells sorted from blood. Sample subset: CD45RA+ positively selected. The CDR3 spells CASSVVAGAYNEQFF. The CDR3 DNA sequence: TGTGCCAGCAGCGTGGTAGCGGGGGCCTACAATGAGCAGTTCTTC.